The source of this T cell receptor (beta chain) is a study of CD8+ T cells in alopecia areata. Whole-study context: Oral tofacitinib (5 to 10 mg twice daily) was administered to treated patients.

Extracted RNA was reverse transcribed, and the resulting cDNA served as sequencing template. TCRdb keeps only in-frame clones here, not all; method: immunoSEQ multiplex PCR. The sample holds about 180,000 clones; approximately 70% are singletons and the top ten take about an eighth. This clone was counted a few times. Germline assignment: CDR1 SGHVS and CDR2 FNYEAQ. The ends were cut back, 2 bases at V and 3 bases at J, with 8 bases in the middle. This CDR3 has 13 amino acids. V gene TRBV7-6 combines with J gene TRBJ2-7; maybe TRBD1 (5 bases). Sequencing was performed on CD8+ T cells sorted from blood, taken at week 0. This TCR derives from a human donor with alopecia areata. CDR3 residues: CASSLSTDYEQYF. CDR3 sequence (DNA): TGTGCCAGCAGCTTATCGACAGACTACGAGCAGTACTTC.